The next 30 T cell receptor beta chains were all read from a single sample in a study of cytomegalovirus exposure and HLA in healthy donors. Some clones are missing from TCRdb's copy, which holds only in-frame ones; the method was immunoSEQ multiplex PCR. The sample has approximately 180,000 clones, around 86% seen once. Sequenced sample: PBMCs. These receptors were obtained from a woman aged 18-29 years in good health and CMV-seronegative.

This chain uses TRBV6-1 with TRBJ2-3, with 12 bases identical to TRBD2. Germline V CDR1 and CDR2: MNHNS, SASEGT. The CDR3 has 15 residues. With 6 bases clipped from V and 4 bases from J, the junction kept 5 bases outside the gene matches. DNA for the CDR3: TGTGCCAGCAGGGCCGGGACTAGCGGGTCAGATACGCAGTATTTT. Translated, it gives CASRAGTSGSDTQYF.

V usage is TRBV5-8 and J usage is TRBJ2-1; 7 bases fit TRBD2. The CDR3 has 15 amino acids. V gave up 2 bases and J gave up 6 bases; unmatched junction bases: 8. Germline V gene sequence: CDR1 SGHTS, CDR2 YDEGEE. CDR3 DNA sequence: TGTGCCAGCAGCTTTCTAGCGGAACCGGGCAATGAGCAGTTCTTC. The encoded protein is CASSFLAEPGNEQFF.

The gene calls are TRBV18 and TRBJ2-3; a weak D match, TRBD2 (7 bases). Looked up from germline, CDR1 is KGHSH and CDR2 is LQKENI. CDR3 length: 17 residues. V lost 3 bases, J lost 2 bases, and 18 bases lay in between. DNA of the CDR3: TGTGCCAGCTCACCGAAGGGGGGGGCCCGAGACACAGATACGCAGTATTTT. Protein sequence: CASSPKGGARDTDTQYF.

V gene TRBV10-1 combines with J gene TRBJ2-1; TRBD1 matches at 7 bases. CDR3 size: 15 residues. Germline V gene sequence: CDR1 WNHNN, CDR2 SYGVQD (reference sequence). Trimming removed 6 bases from V and 3 bases from J; junction bases left unmatched: 8. The CDR3 spells CASSLGQGVYNEQFF. DNA for the CDR3: TGCGCCAGCAGCTTGGGGCAGGGGGTCTACAATGAGCAGTTCTTC.

The J gene is TRBJ2-7, the V gene TRBV4-1, with D possibly TRBD1 on 7 matching bases. The CDR3 loop spans 19 amino acids. The V end lost 1 base, the J end lost 1 base, and 23 bases lay between the germline ends. CDR1 is MGHRA and CDR2 is YSYEKL in the germline V gene. The CDR3 DNA sequence: TGCGCCAGCAGCCAAGTCTTGGCGGGACAGACTCCTACATCCTACGAGCAGTACTTC. Its protein product is CASSQVLAGQTPTSYEQYF.

The genes are TRBV19 and TRBJ1-1; no firm D call. From germline, CDR1 is LNHDA and CDR2 SQIVND (reference sequence). This CDR3 is built from 13 residues. Deletions cut 6 bases from V and 4 bases from J, with 12 bases between. CDR3 amino acids: CASSAEGGTEAFF. The CDR3 DNA is TGTGCCAGTAGCGCTGAGGGAGGCACTGAAGCTTTCTTT.

This sequence joins TRBV6-5 and TRBJ1-3, with TRBD1 as a possible D gene (6 bases). The V end lost 0 bases, the J end lost 4 bases, and 10 bases lay between the germline ends. Germline V gene lookup returns CDR1 MNHEY and CDR2 SVGAGI. This CDR3 region has 15 residues. The chain's CDR3 is CASSYSMGAGNTIYF. CDR3 in DNA: TGTGCCAGCAGTTACTCGATGGGGGCAGGAAACACCATATATTTT.

This clone was counted only a few times. This rearrangement joins TRBV7-8 to TRBJ2-7, with TRBD1 identical over 11 bases. The ends lost 2 bases at V and 3 bases at J; junction bases unmatched: 6. Germline CDR1 is SGHVS and CDR2 is FQNEAQ. CDR3 length equals 16 residues. The CDR3 loop reads CASSLILGTGGYEQYF. CDR3 nucleotides: TGTGCCAGCAGCTTAATCCTTGGGACAGGGGGCTACGAGCAGTACTTC.

The CDR3 DNA follows: TGTGCCAGCCTGCAAGAGACCCAGTACTTC. Translating gives CASLQETQYF. This chain connects TRBV25-1 to TRBJ2-5; no firm D call. Trimming took off 8 bases at V and 2 bases at J, with 3 bases between the two ends. The CDR3 loop spans 10 amino acids. Germline V CDR1 and CDR2: MGHDK, SYGVNS.

V usage is TRBV19 and J usage is TRBJ1-2; 9 positions match TRBD1. The CDR3 covers 13 residues. CDR1 and CDR2 from the germline V gene are LNHDA and SQIVND (reference sequence). J lost 7 bases, V lost 7 bases, and 7 bases had no gene match. CDR3 sequence (DNA): TGTGCCAGTACTCAACAGGGGGCATTTGGCTACACCTTC. This gives the protein CASTQQGAFGYTF.

J is TRBJ2-2 and V is TRBV9, with D perhaps matching TRBD2 (6 bases). The CDR3 contains 16 residues. The V end was cut by 4 bases, the J end by 1 base, with 14 bases between. Germline V lookup: CDR1 SGDLS, CDR2 YYNGEE. The CDR3 sequence: CASSPRGGKNTGELFF. CDR3 DNA: TGTGCCAGCAGCCCAAGGGGCGGGAAGAACACCGGGGAGCTGTTTTTT.

The V gene is TRBV29-1, the J gene TRBJ2-2; TRBD1 agrees at 10 bases. The V gene's germline CDR1 is SQVTM and CDR2 ANQGSEA. The CDR3 totals 15 residues. Trimming cost V 5 bases and J 4 bases; bases outside gene matches: 7. CDR3 nucleotide sequence: TGCAGCGTTTCTGTCCGACAGGGGGCCACCGGGGAGCTGTTTTTT. Its protein is CSVSVRQGATGELFF.

This rearrangement joins TRBV14 to TRBJ2-7; 7 bases are a match to TRBD1. This CDR3 is 15 amino acids long. Germline CDR1 is SGHDN and CDR2 is FVKESK. V was pared by 5 bases and J by 3 bases, with 10 bases of the junction left unmatched. The CDR3 DNA reads TGTGCCAGCAGCTTGTATGGGACAGTGATCTACGAGCAGTACTTC. Its translation is CASSLYGTVIYEQYF. Supplemented by reference TRBV14 and TRBJ2-7, the full variable domain reads EAGVTQFPSHSVIEKGQTVTLRCDPISGHDNLYWYRRVMGKEIKFLLHFVKESKQDESGMPNNRFLAERTGGTYSTLKVQPAELEDSGVYFCASSLYGTVIYEQYFGPGTRLTVT.

This clone was seen only a few times. The chain uses TRBV7-9 and TRBJ1-6; D not certain. Between the trimmed V and J ends, which lost 5 bases and 10 bases, there was a span of 6 bases. The CDR3 is 11 residues long. Germline V gene sequence: CDR1 SEHNR, CDR2 FQNEAQ (reference sequence). The DNA of the CDR3 is TGTGCCAGCAGCCTAAAATCACCCCTCCACTTT. Its translation: CASSLKSPLHF.

The V and J genes are TRBV6-6 and TRBJ2-7; D is possibly TRBD1 (5 bases). Germline CDR1 reads MNHNY; CDR2 reads SVGAGI (reference sequence). The V and J ends lost 5 bases and 0 bases respectively, with 5 bases between them. The CDR3 runs 12 residues. CDR3 region: CASSTGSYEQYF. For the CDR3, the DNA is TGTGCCAGCAGTACAGGCTCCTACGAGCAGTACTTC.

Only one count was recorded for this clone. The chain employs TRBV19 and TRBJ2-3, with a weak D call TRBD1 (5 bases). The germline V and J ends were trimmed by 5 bases and 1 base, with 10 bases remaining between them. Looked up from germline, CDR1 is LNHDA and CDR2 is SQIVND (reference sequence). The CDR3 is 14 residues long. CDR3 sequence reads: CASSAGWGTDTQYF. In DNA, the CDR3 is TGTGCCAGTAGTGCAGGGTGGGGCACAGATACGCAGTATTTT.

This clone was detected once. The chain couples TRBV10-2 to TRBJ2-5; 13 nucleotides align to TRBD2. This CDR3 is 16 amino acids long. The germline gives CDR1 WSHSY, CDR2 SAAADI. V gave up 6 bases and J gave up 5 bases; unmatched junction bases: 9. The CDR3 sequence: CASRPGLAGWEETQYF. In DNA, the CDR3 is TGCGCCAGCAGACCGGGACTAGCGGGGTGGGAGGAGACCCAGTACTTC.

The chain carries TRBV5-1 and TRBJ1-1; D is perhaps TRBD1 (6 bases). Trimming pared 4 bases from V and 1 base from J, leaving 14 bases between. CDR1 and CDR2 (germline): SGHRS, YFSETQ. The CDR3 has 15 residues. CDR3 DNA: TGCGCCAGCAGCCCGTTAGGGACAAGGAACACTGAAGCTTTCTTT. Translation gives CASSPLGTRNTEAFF. Full variable domain (remainder filled in from reference TRBV5-1 and TRBJ1-1): KAGVTQTPRYLIKTRGQQVTLSCSPISGHRSVSWYQQTPGQGLQFLFEYFSETQRNKGNFPGRFSGRQFSNSRSEMNVSTLELGDSALYLCASSPLGTRNTEAFFGQGTRLTVV.

The CDR3 reads CASSLAPGTGSGELFF. The CDR3 coding sequence is TGTGCCAGCAGCTTGGCTCCAGGGACTGGATCCGGGGAGCTGTTTTTT. The rearrangement uses TRBV5-4 and TRBJ2-2; D possibly corresponds to TRBD2 (6 bases). Trimming stripped 0 bases from V and 6 bases from J, with 15 bases between. Per germline, CDR1 SGHNT and CDR2 YYREEE (reference sequence). The CDR3 has 16 residues.

The chain joins TRBV19 to TRBJ2-2; D unresolved. This CDR3 has 13 residues. Trimming removed 4 bases at V and 4 bases at J, with 7 bases between. CDR1 and CDR2 (germline): LNHDA, SQIVND (reference sequence). The DNA for the CDR3 is TGTGCCAGTAGTACCAAATTCACCGGGGAGCTGTTTTTT. Translation: CASSTKFTGELFF.

The rearrangement links TRBV7-9 to TRBJ1-1; 10 bases agree with TRBD1. The germline gives CDR1 SEHNR, CDR2 FQNEAQ (reference sequence). After removal of 4 bases from V and 11 bases from J, the junction contained 7 bases not matched to a gene. The CDR3 length is 13 residues. CDR3 coding DNA: TGTGCCAGCAGCTCCGACAGGGGGCTATATGCTTTCTTT. Amino acids: CASSSDRGLYAFF. Full variable domain (outside the CDR3, taken from reference TRBV7-9 and TRBJ1-1): DTGVSQNPRHKITKRGQNVTFRCDPISEHNRLYWYRQTLGQGPEFLTYFQNEAQLEKSRLLSDRFSAERPKGSFSTLEIQRTEQGDSAMYLCASSSDRGLYAFFGQGTRLTVV.

The V and J genes are TRBV4-2 and TRBJ1-1; 9 bases map to TRBD1. The CDR3 loop spans 17 amino acids. The junction had 10 bases not matched to a gene; V was cut back by 2 bases and J by 3 bases. Germline V lookup: CDR1 LGHNA, CDR2 YNFKEQ. CDR3 loop: CASSQHDRGMVDTEAFF. The CDR3, as DNA: TGTGCCAGCAGCCAACACGACAGGGGGATGGTGGACACTGAAGCTTTCTTT.

The CDR3 DNA reads TGTGCCAGCAGCTTGGCAACTAGCACCGGGGAGCTGTTTTTT. Its protein product is CASSLATSTGELFF. The rearrangement joins TRBV5-6 to TRBJ2-2, with D possibly TRBD2 on 5 matching bases. Deletions cut 0 bases from V and 4 bases from J, with 7 bases between. Germline V gives CDR1 SGHDT, CDR2 YYEEEE. The CDR3 consists of 14 residues.

This chain uses TRBV9 with TRBJ2-3, with 12 bases aligning to TRBD1. Germline-derived CDR1 and CDR2 are SGDLS and YYNGEE. The CDR3 is made up of 15 amino acids. J was trimmed by 5 bases and V by 4 bases; bases with no gene match: 5. CDR3 sequence: CASSMGTGGLDTQYF. In DNA form, the CDR3 reads TGTGCCAGCAGCATGGGGACAGGGGGCTTAGATACGCAGTATTTT.

V is TRBV27 and J is TRBJ2-1; a weak D match, TRBD1 (6 bases). Looked up from germline, CDR1 is MNHEY and CDR2 is SMNVEV (reference sequence). The CDR3 has 15 residues. V lost 5 bases, J lost 4 bases, and 15 bases lay in between. This CDR3 is CASSPGQTAYNEQFF. Written as DNA, the CDR3 is TGTGCCAGCAGTCCCGGACAGACGGCTTACAATGAGCAGTTCTTC.

The rearrangement links TRBV13 to TRBJ1-1, with TRBD1 as a possible D gene (5 bases). CDR3 length equals 15 residues. V was shortened by 1 base and J by 8 bases, with 17 bases between the two germline ends. Germline values: CDR1 PRHDT, CDR2 FYEKMQ (reference sequence). CDR3 in DNA: TGTGCCAGCAGCTTAGAGGCAGGGTTTCCTTCGGAAGCTTTCTTT. This encodes CASSLEAGFPSEAFF. The full variable domain, completed using reference TRBV13 and TRBJ1-1, is AAGVIQSPRHLIKEKRETATLKCYPIPRHDTVYWYQQGPGQDPQFLISFYEKMQSDKGSIPDRFSAQQFSDYHSELNMSSLELGDSALYFCASSLEAGFPSEAFFGQGTRLTVV.

The chain employs TRBV9 and TRBJ2-2; 9 positions match TRBD1. Trimming took 0 bases from V and 6 from J; bases not matched to a gene: 0. The CDR3 loop spans 14 amino acids. Germline V gene sequence: CDR1 SGDLS, CDR2 YYNGEE. CDR3 region: CASSVGQGAGELFF. The CDR3 DNA reads as TGTGCCAGCAGCGTAGGACAGGGGGCCGGGGAGCTGTTTTTT. The full variable domain, rest sourced from reference TRBV9 and TRBJ2-2, is DSGVTQTPKHLITATGQRVTLRCSPRSGDLSVYWYQQSLDQGLQFLIQYYNGEERAKGNILERFSAQQFPDLHSELNLSSLELGDSALYFCASSVGQGAGELFFGEGSRLTVL.

J is TRBJ2-5 and V is TRBV11-1; 9 bases line up with TRBD2. CDR3 size: 16 residues. The ends lost 5 bases at V and 4 bases at J; junction bases unmatched: 11. Per the germline V gene, CDR1 is SGHAT and CDR2 is FQDESV (reference sequence). As DNA, the CDR3 is TGTGCCAGCAGCCCAGGGAATGGCGGGGGGGCAGAGACCCAGTACTTC. This codes for CASSPGNGGGAETQYF. Drawing the rest from reference TRBV11-1 and TRBJ2-5, the complete variable domain is EAEVAQSPRYKITEKSQAVAFWCDPISGHATLYWYRQILGQGPELLVQFQDESVVDDSQLPKDRFSAERLKGVDSTLKIQPAELGDSAMYLCASSPGNGGGAETQYFGPGTRLLVL.

The J gene is TRBJ2-7, the V gene TRBV13, with 13 positions matching TRBD2. V gave up 6 bases and J gave up 0 bases; unmatched junction bases: 8. Germline V gene sequence: CDR1 PRHDT, CDR2 FYEKMQ (reference sequence). The CDR3 is made up of 17 amino acids. CDR3 in amino acids: CASRRTSGGLSSYEQYF. The CDR3 nucleotides read TGTGCCAGCAGAAGGACTAGCGGGGGATTAAGCTCCTACGAGCAGTACTTC.

The chain recombines TRBV4-2 with TRBJ1-4; D not resolved. Trimming shortened V by 1 base and J by 8 bases, and 14 bases separated the two germline ends. The CDR3 runs 15 residues. The V gene's germline CDR1 is LGHNA and CDR2 YNFKEQ. CDR3 DNA sequence: TGTGCCAGCAGCCAAGTTTCAGCGGTAGGGGAAAAACTGTTTTTT. Translation: CASSQVSAVGEKLFF.